Below are 5 T cell receptor beta chains sequenced from a single sample in a study of CD8 T cells in Susac syndrome. With random hexamers, 0.5 to 1 ug RNA was reverse transcribed. TCRdb redid the calling of the immunoSEQ multiplex PCR reads with MiXCR, one entry per CDR3 protein. Of 250,000 to 300,000 distinct CDR3 sequences in the sample, approximately 85% are singletons; the top ten hold 0.21%. Specimen: CD8+ T cells from PBMCs. These receptors originate from a human donor with multiple sclerosis.

This clonotype has only one observation. This chain links TRBV4-3 with TRBJ2-1, with a possible D match to TRBD2 (5 bases). The CDR3 extends over 14 amino acids. Germline CDR1 LGHNA, CDR2 YSLEER. Trimming removed 4 bases from V and 4 bases from J, with 11 bases in between. The CDR3 loop reads CASSRTRDYNEQFF. The CDR3 DNA is TGCGCCAGCAGCCGGACCCGGGATTACAATGAGCAGTTCTTC.

This sequence joins TRBV10-3 and TRBJ2-7; D unresolved. CDR3 length: 15 residues. V dropped 0 bases and J dropped 2 bases, with 11 bases sitting between them. Germline V lookup: CDR1 ENHRY, CDR2 SYGVKD. CDR3 coding DNA: TGTGCCATCAGTGAGTCGAAAGCAGTCCCCTACGAGCAGTACTTC. This translates into CAISESKAVPYEQYF.

This chain connects TRBV19 to TRBJ2-1; TRBD2 matches 8 bases. This CDR3 contains 15 residues. CDR1 and CDR2 from the germline V gene are LNHDA and SQIVND (reference sequence). Trimming at V came to 7 bases and at J to 0 bases, leaving 5 bases not matched to a gene. The chain's CDR3 is CASTSGTSSYNEQFF. The DNA of the CDR3 is TGTGCCAGTACCTCCGGGACTAGCTCCTACAATGAGCAGTTCTTC.

V usage is TRBV30 and J usage is TRBJ2-4; 15 nucleotides agree with TRBD2. J gave up 4 bases and V 5 bases, and 0 bases lay outside the gene matches. Germline CDR1 is GTSNPN and CDR2 is SVGIG (reference sequence). There are 14 residues in the CDR3. CDR3 nucleotides: TGTGCCTGGGGGACTAGCGGGAGGAAAAACATTCAGTACTTC. It is translated as CAWGTSGRKNIQYF.

The chain carries TRBV7-9 and TRBJ2-7, with a tentative D call TRBD2 (5 bases). This CDR3 is 12 amino acids long. Germline values: CDR1 SEHNR, CDR2 FQNEAQ (reference sequence). V gave up 5 bases and J gave up 7 bases, with 12 bases separating them. CDR3 in amino acids: CASSVHEGEQYF. CDR3 nucleotide sequence: TGTGCCAGCAGCGTCCACGAGGGAGAGCAGTACTTC.